One sample yielded the 15 T cell receptor beta chains listed below, sequenced in a study of cytomegalovirus exposure and HLA in healthy donors. PCR involved 60 Vbeta and 13 Jbeta primers. Measured with immunoSEQ multiplex PCR; TCRdb has only the in-frame clones, and not every one. This sample has some 150,000 clones, with 64% found just once. Sequenced: PBMCs. The receptors originated from a woman in her twenties or thirties in good health and CMV-seropositive.

This clone appeared a few times. The chain combines TRBV2 with TRBJ2-5; 10 bases map to TRBD2. Matching the DNA end better, TRBJ2-7 makes the J call doubtful. There are 15 residues in the CDR3. Germline V gene sequence: CDR1 SNHLY, CDR2 FYNNEI. The CDR3 DNA follows: TGTGCCAGCAGCGATCTAGCGGGGGAATCCTACGAGCAGTACTTC. This encodes CASSDLAGESYEQYF.

J is TRBJ1-1 and V is TRBV18; D is undetermined. V dropped 2 bases and J dropped 8 bases, with 9 bases sitting between them. From germline, CDR1 is KGHSH and CDR2 LQKENI. The CDR3 totals 12 residues. CDR3 sequence (DNA): TGTGCCAGCTCACCATCCGGGTTGGAAGCTTTCTTT. Its translation is CASSPSGLEAFF.

The J gene is TRBJ2-5, the V gene TRBV10-2, with TRBD2 identical over 8 bases. The DNA end is a closer match to TRBJ2-7, so the J assignment may be wrong. The CDR3 spans 16 residues. Per the germline V gene, CDR1 is WSHSY and CDR2 is SAAADI. Written as DNA, the CDR3 is TGCGCCAGCACCGGGGGGGATTCAATGGGCTCCTACGAGCAGTACTTC. It translates to CASTGGDSMGSYEQYF.

The chain employs TRBV19 and TRBJ2-7; D perhaps matches TRBD2 (6 bases). There are 15 residues in the CDR3. From germline, CDR1 is LNHDA and CDR2 SQIVND (reference sequence). Trimming pared 3 bases from V and 2 bases from J, leaving 14 bases between. The CDR3 protein is CASSIFGGLAYEQYF. CDR3 in DNA: TGTGCCAGTAGTATTTTTGGGGGGTTGGCCTACGAGCAGTACTTC.

V is TRBV10-3 and J is TRBJ1-3; 9 bases map to TRBD1. This CDR3 has 15 residues. V lost 5 bases and J lost 2; bases outside the gene matches: 4. Looked up from germline, CDR1 is ENHRY and CDR2 is SYGVKD. The CDR3 DNA is TGTGCCATCAGTCAAGGGACAGGGACTGGAAACACCATATATTTT. It codes for CAISQGTGTGNTIYF.

The table lists this clone with a few counts. The chain has TRBV5-1 and TRBJ2-5; D is undetermined. Per the germline V gene, CDR1 is SGHRS and CDR2 is YFSETQ. Trimming removed 2 bases from V and 4 bases from J, with 6 bases in between. The CDR3 consists of 12 residues. The CDR3, as DNA: TGCGCCAGCAGCTTTCTTCGAGAGACCCAGTACTTC. Translated, it gives CASSFLRETQYF.

The chain is built from TRBV30 and TRBJ2-1; 7 nucleotides agree with TRBD2. The CDR3 runs 17 residues. With 0 bases clipped from V and 6 bases from J, the junction kept 14 bases outside the gene matches. CDR1 is GTSNPN, CDR2 SVGIG, per germline (reference sequence). The DNA for the CDR3 is TGTGCCTGGAGTGTTATGTCTAGCGGCTTTACAATCAATGAGCAGTTCTTC. Encoded protein: CAWSVMSSGFTINEQFF. Using reference TRBV30 and TRBJ2-1 for the parts outside the CDR3, the full variable domain is SQTIHQWPATLVQPVGSPLSLECTVEGTSNPNLYWYRQAAGRGLQLLFYSVGIGQISSEVPQNLSASRPQDRQFILSSKKLLLSDSGFYLCAWSVMSSGFTINEQFFGPGTRLTVL.

This chain connects TRBV9 to TRBJ1-4; no reliable D call. Germline V gene lookup returns CDR1 SGDLS and CDR2 YYNGEE. This CDR3 comprises 14 residues. Trimming cost V 3 bases and J 8 bases, with 14 bases left between them. The CDR3 DNA reads TGTGCCAGCAGCGCCCCTGGGCCCCCCGAAAAACTGTTTTTT. Protein sequence: CASSAPGPPEKLFF.

V and J are TRBV7-9 and TRBJ1-3; no clear D. V was trimmed by 7 bases and J by 0 bases, leaving 13 bases between them. CDR1 is SEHNR, CDR2 FQNEAQ, per germline (reference sequence). There are 15 residues in the CDR3. This CDR3 reads CASTTGSASGNTIYF. The CDR3 nucleotides are TGTGCCAGCACCACCGGAAGCGCCTCTGGAAACACCATATATTTT.

The CDR3 reads CASSSLSTAYNSPLHF. The CDR3 DNA reads as TGTGCCAGCAGTTCCTTATCTACAGCATATAATTCACCCCTCCACTTT. The rearrangement uses TRBV6-6 and TRBJ1-6; D is ambiguous. The CDR3 has 16 residues. In germline, CDR1 is MNHNY, CDR2 SVGAGI (reference sequence). V lost 4 bases and J 4 bases, leaving 14 bases between the germline ends.

This chain connects TRBV27 to TRBJ2-3; unclear D gene. Germline CDR1 is MNHEY and CDR2 is SMNVEV (reference sequence). V dropped 3 bases and J dropped 5 bases, with 12 bases sitting between them. The CDR3 covers 14 residues. The CDR3 nucleotides are TGTGCCAGCAGTTTTTTCGACCAGGAAGATACGCAGTATTTT. Amino acid sequence: CASSFFDQEDTQYF.

In this sample, this clone turned up once. The V and J genes are TRBV28 and TRBJ1-4; D call uncertain. Germline assignment: CDR1 MDHEN and CDR2 SYDVKM. V lost 2 bases to trimming and J lost 0 bases, with 4 bases between them. The CDR3 runs to 14 residues. The chain's CDR3 is CASSLRSTNEKLFF. The DNA of the CDR3 is TGTGCCAGCAGTTTACGGTCAACTAATGAAAAACTGTTTTTT.

CDR3 sequence reads: CASSIALAGVYEQYF. The CDR3 bases are TGTGCCAGTAGTATAGCGCTAGCGGGAGTTTACGAGCAGTACTTC. The V gene is TRBV19, the J gene TRBJ2-7; 10 positions agree with TRBD2. The CDR3 consists of 15 residues. With V trimmed by 1 base and J by 4 bases, 4 bases remained unmatched. Looked up from germline, CDR1 is LNHDA and CDR2 is SQIVND (reference sequence).

This clone was seen only once. This chain joins TRBV7-9 and TRBJ2-5; D possibly corresponds to TRBD2 (5 bases). This CDR3 region has 16 residues. The V and J ends lost 5 bases and 1 base respectively, with 17 bases between them. The germline CDR1 and CDR2 sequences are SEHNR and FQNEAQ (reference sequence). The CDR3 region is CASSPPSGRVQETQYF. The CDR3 bases are TGTGCCAGCAGCCCCCCAAGCGGCAGAGTCCAAGAGACCCAGTACTTC.

This chain joins TRBV29-1 and TRBJ2-7; D might be TRBD1 (6 bases). V was shortened by 4 bases and J by 4 bases, with 17 bases between the two germline ends. CDR1 is SQVTM, CDR2 ANQGSEA, per germline. The CDR3 length is 14 residues. The CDR3 DNA reads as TGCAGCGTTGTTTGGGGGACAAGAATTTACGAGCAGTACTTC. This codes for CSVVWGTRIYEQYF.